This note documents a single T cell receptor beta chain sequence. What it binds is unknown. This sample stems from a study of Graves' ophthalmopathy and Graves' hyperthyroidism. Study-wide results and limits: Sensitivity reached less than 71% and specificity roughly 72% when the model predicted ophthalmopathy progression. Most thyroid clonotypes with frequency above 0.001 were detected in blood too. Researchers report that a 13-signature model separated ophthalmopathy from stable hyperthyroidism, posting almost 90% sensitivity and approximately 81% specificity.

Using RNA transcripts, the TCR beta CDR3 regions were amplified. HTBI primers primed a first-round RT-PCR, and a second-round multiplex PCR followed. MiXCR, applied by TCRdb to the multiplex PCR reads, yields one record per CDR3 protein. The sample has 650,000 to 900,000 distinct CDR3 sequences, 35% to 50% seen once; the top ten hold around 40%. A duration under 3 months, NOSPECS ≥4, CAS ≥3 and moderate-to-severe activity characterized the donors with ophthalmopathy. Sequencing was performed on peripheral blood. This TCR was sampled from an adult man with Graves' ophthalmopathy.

The chain's CDR3 is CASSVAQYSNNSPLHF. The CDR3 DNA follows: TGTGCCAGCAGCGTAGCACAGTACAGCAACAATTCACCCCTCCACTTT. The chain links TRBV9 to TRBJ1-6; D uncertain. V lost 0 bases and J 7 bases, leaving 14 bases between the germline ends. This CDR3 contains 16 residues. Germline V gene data show CDR1 as SGDLS and CDR2 as YYNGEE.